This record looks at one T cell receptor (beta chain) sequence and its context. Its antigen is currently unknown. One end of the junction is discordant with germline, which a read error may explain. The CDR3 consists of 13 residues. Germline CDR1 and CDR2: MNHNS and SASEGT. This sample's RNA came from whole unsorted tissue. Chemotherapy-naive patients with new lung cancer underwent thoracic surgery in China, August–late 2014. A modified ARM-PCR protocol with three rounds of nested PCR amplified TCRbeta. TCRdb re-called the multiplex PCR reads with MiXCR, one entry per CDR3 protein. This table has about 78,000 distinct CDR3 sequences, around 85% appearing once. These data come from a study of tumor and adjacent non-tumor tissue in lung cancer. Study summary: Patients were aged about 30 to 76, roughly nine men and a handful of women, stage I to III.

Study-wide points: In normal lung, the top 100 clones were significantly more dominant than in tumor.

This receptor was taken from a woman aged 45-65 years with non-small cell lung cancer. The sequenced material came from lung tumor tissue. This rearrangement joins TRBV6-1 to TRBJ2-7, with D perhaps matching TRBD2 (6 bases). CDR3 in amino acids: CASSWDSIYEQYF. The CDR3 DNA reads TGTGCCAGCAGCTGGGACTCGATCTACGAACAGTACTTC.